This TCR beta chain was identified during a study of shared clonotypes between healthy human individuals. Study as a whole: Researchers assigned three CD4 naive, three CD4 memory, two CD8 naive and one CD8 memory plate to each donor.

This table comes from immunoSEQ multiplex PCR, and its TCRdb copy is limited to in-frame clones, with some not included. The sample shows over a million clones, 65% to 75% of them seen only once. Points on this clone: No antigen is known for it.

Subsets obtained from CD4+ cells comprised CD45RA+ naive and CD45RA-negative memory cells. General observations from the study: Despite large depth, sorted-subset datasets appeared incompletely sequenced. Sample collection involved blood only; tissue repertoires are likely different.

This receptor was identified in a young man in good health. The sequenced sample consisted of memory CD4+ T cells sorted from blood. Subset reported: CD45RA-negative fraction.

DNA of the CDR3: TGTGCCAGCAGCTCGGAACTAGCGGGGGGCCGAGATACGCAGTATTTT. This sequence encodes CASSSELAGGRDTQYF. This sequence joins TRBV7-9 and TRBJ2-3, with 12 bases fitting TRBD2. V lost 4 bases and J lost 5; bases outside the gene matches: 7. The CDR3 is 16 amino acids. Germline V gene sequence: CDR1 SEHNR, CDR2 FQNEAQ (reference sequence).